Described below is a single TCR beta chain sequence and its context. This receptor's antigen is unknown. Per-base qualities were not stored, and no clone one base away is much larger. This sample also contains other DNA sequences that code for the same CDR3. The data originate from a study of shared clonotypes between healthy human individuals (dated by TCRdb to the early 2020s). About the full investigation: The cohort included a few men and a couple of women between 18 and 49 years of age. To estimate repertoire size and how much clonotypes are shared between individuals, the study performed deep sequencing of blood TCR repertoires from roughly five healthy adults. To increase sequencing depth and limit assay-specific biases, different laboratories used diverse techniques to prepare libraries and sequence TCR repertoires. Each donor's leukapheresis produced roughly between about 0.8 and 8.9 billion PBMCs. Results and caveats for the whole study, not just this receptor: Pairwise subsampling led to the expectation that sequencing depth would affect the degree of clonotype sharing among donors. The genetic and exposure-history diversity represented was limited by the small number of donors. Only blood was sampled, and tissue TCR repertoires likely differ from those in blood.

Using the deep immunoSEQ assay, TCR CDR3 regions were amplified from genomic DNA by multiplex PCR. For each cell subset, the extracted genomic DNA was distributed evenly across all wells of several immunoSEQ 96-well plates, and each plate served as one replicate. For unsorted PBMC, each replicate PCR was loaded with about 280 ng genomic DNA, equivalent to around 30,000 T cell genomes. Genomic DNA from unsorted PBMC was sequenced over ten immunoSEQ deep assay plates. Purified libraries were quantified with a Qubit 3.0 fluorometer, sized on a Bioanalyzer 2100, and re-quantified with the KAPA Library Quantification kit. Each immunoSEQ 96-well plate was sequenced on its own single-read 150-cycle Illumina NextSeq 550 flow cell. The study's own analysis went as follows. Because only junctional sequences without quality scores were contained in the immunoSEQ output, filtering matching that applied to full-length reads could not be performed. Sequences were annotated with PyIR, a Python wrapper for IgBLAST v1.9, using IMGT germline references to assign V/J genes and CDR3. Reads were filtered out if the reads had weak V/J assignments (E-value above 1e-6), no CDR3, stop codons, out-of-frame junctions, or ambiguous translated residues. V3J clonotypes were defined as sequences sharing an identical inferred V gene, J gene, and CDR3 amino acid sequence. Percentage overlap between repertoires was calculated by dividing the number of shared unique clonotypes by the size of the smaller repertoire. Repertoire richness was assessed with RTK rarefaction, the Chao1 estimator, and Recon v2.1 estimates of unobserved clonotypes. TCRdb's version of the immuneACCESS table is confined to in-frame rearrangements and falls short of the full clone set. An unresolved V gene accounts for under half of the shortfall where checked; the remainder is of unknown origin. V and J calls and clone size come straight from that table; D and trimming were deduced from the DNA. The sample table shows 490,000 or so clones, and 75% to 85% are seen once. The ten largest clones take up 10% to 15% of the sample.

Donors were healthy HIV-negative adults with no recently reported acute infections or vaccinations. All donors were Caucasian adults living in Nashville, Tennessee, USA. For unsorted samples, 70 million to 95 million PBMCs were counted, and genomic DNA was extracted using the QIAamp DNA Blood Mini kit. Blood was obtained by leukapheresis, after which PBMCs were separated by Ficoll-Histopaque density gradient centrifugation and cryopreserved in liquid nitrogen vapor phase. Specimen: PBMCs. The receptor was derived from a woman in her thirties or forties in good health. Some clones in this sample may be carry-over from other donors' samples.

The DNA sequence is TGTGCCAGCAGTCCAGACCGGGACCTCTACGAGCAGTACTTC. Its coded protein is CASSPDRDLYEQYF. The sequence is built from TRBV28 and TRBJ2-7; the D element could tentatively be TRBD1 or TRBD2, as 5 bases agree for each. The CDR3, from cysteine to phenylalanine, totals 14 residues. The read is trimmed to its CDR3 DNA, 42 bases read in frame from base 1. In the germline V gene, CDR1 corresponds to MDHEN and CDR2 to SYDVKM. At the junction V is shortened by 5 bases and J by 3 bases, with 14 bases in between.